Below, 24 T cell receptor beta chains from the same sample are listed, as sequenced in a study of T-cell reconstitution after alpha-beta-depleted transplantation in children. Researchers prepared the TCRbeta library using unique molecular identifiers, the study reports. TCRdb re-called the PCR reads through MiXCR, storing one row per CDR3 protein. Of approximately 220,000 distinct CDR3 sequences detected, approximately 15% appear once; the ten largest clones hold around 44%. The material sequenced was PBMCs, mostly from graft donor cells, taken 360 days after TCRalphabeta/CD19-depleted stem cell transplant. The receptors derive from a male patient aged 2-10 years who had a stem cell transplant for acute lymphoblastic leukemia, so the T cells may come from the graft donor.

This clonotype was counted between two and nine times. The gene calls are TRBV7-2 and TRBJ2-5; possible D gene TRBD1, 6 bases. CDR3 length equals 16 residues. The V gene's germline CDR1 is SGHTA and CDR2 FQGNSA. The ends were cut back, 0 bases at V and 2 bases at J, with 13 bases in the middle. The CDR3 protein is CASSLAWTAFQETQYF. The DNA for the CDR3 is TGTGCCAGCAGCTTAGCGTGGACAGCCTTTCAAGAGACCCAGTACTTC.

This clonotype was counted between two and nine times. The chain combines TRBV10-3 with TRBJ1-1; the D is unclear. V shed 3 bases and J shed 2 bases, with 7 bases lying between them. Germline V CDR1 and CDR2: ENHRY, SYGVKD. This CDR3 has 13 residues. Written as DNA, the CDR3 is TGTGCCATCAGTGATAGGGCTAACACTGAAGCTTTCTTT. Protein product: CAISDRANTEAFF.

This clonotype has a handful of counts. V gene TRBV12-3 or TRBV12-4 combines with J gene TRBJ1-5, with D hard to call. With 2 bases removed from V and 7 bases from J, the gap between germline ends came to 12 bases. This CDR3 spans 14 amino acids. The CDR3 loop is CASSLFGDLQPQHF. CDR3 DNA: TGTGCCAGCAGTTTATTTGGGGATCTACAGCCCCAGCATTTT.

This chain uses TRBV5-1 with TRBJ2-3; D uncertain. Germline V gives CDR1 SGHRS, CDR2 YFSETQ. The CDR3 runs to 14 residues. Trimming cost V 5 bases and J 2 bases, with 12 bases left between them. The CDR3 loop is CASRDGVPTDTQYF. In DNA form, the CDR3 reads TGCGCCAGCAGGGACGGAGTACCCACAGATACGCAGTATTTT.

In its sample, this clonotype was seen a few times. V usage is TRBV29-1 and J usage is TRBJ2-5; D ambiguous. The germline CDR1 and CDR2 sequences are SQVTM and ANQGSEA. The CDR3 totals 13 residues. V gave up 2 bases and J gave up 1 base, with 8 bases separating them. The CDR3 coding sequence is TGCAGCGTTGAAAGGAACACCCAAGAGACCCAGTACTTC. Translation gives CSVERNTQETQYF. The whole variable domain, filled in from reference TRBV29-1 and TRBJ2-5, reads SAVISQKPSRDICQRGTSLTIQCQVDSQVTMMFWYRQQPGQSLTLIATANQGSEATYESGFVIDKFPISRPNLTFSTLTVSNMSPEDSSIYLCSVERNTQETQYFGPGTRLLVL.

This clonotype was detected only a few times. The CDR3 DNA sequence: TGCAGTGCTAGAGCCCCCGGGACAGAGGGGACAGATACGCAGTATTTT. Translated: CSARAPGTEGTDTQYF. This sequence joins TRBV20-1 and TRBJ2-3; 7 bases fit TRBD1. V gave up 1 base and J gave up 3 bases; unmatched junction bases: 10. The CDR3 is made up of 16 amino acids. CDR1 and CDR2 (germline): DFQATT, SNEGSKA (reference sequence).

This clonotype has only a few counts. The gene calls are TRBV6-2 or TRBV6-3 and TRBJ2-2, with 11 bases lining up with TRBD1. The junction had 5 bases not matched to a gene; V was cut back by 6 bases and J by 2 bases. This CDR3 is 16 amino acids long. The germline V gene has CDR1 MNHEY and CDR2 SVGEGT. This CDR3 is CASRRDRGDNTGELFF. Written as DNA, the CDR3 is TGTGCCAGCAGACGGGACAGGGGGGATAACACCGGGGAGCTGTTTTTT.

This chain uses TRBV19 with TRBJ1-5; 9 positions agree with TRBD1. The V gene's germline CDR1 is LNHDA and CDR2 SQIVND (reference sequence). V lost 5 bases, J lost 2 bases, and 10 bases stayed unmatched. The CDR3 is 17 residues long. CDR3 DNA sequence: TGTGCCAGTAGTCCACCCGGGACAGGGTCGGGCAATCAGCCCCAGCATTTT. As protein: CASSPPGTGSGNQPQHF.

The gene calls are TRBV20-1 and TRBJ2-7, with TRBD1 as a possible D gene (6 bases). Germline V gene sequence: CDR1 DFQATT, CDR2 SNEGSKA (reference sequence). The CDR3 covers 14 residues. Trimming shortened V by 1 base and J by 7 bases, and 17 bases separated the two germline ends. The CDR3 loop is CSARAASRGVEQYF. CDR3 bases: TGCAGTGCTAGAGCCGCCAGCAGGGGCGTGGAGCAGTACTTC.

V usage is TRBV6-2 or TRBV6-3 and J usage is TRBJ1-1, with D tentatively TRBD1 (5 bases). V was trimmed by 2 bases and J by 3 bases, leaving 7 bases between them. CDR1 MNHEY and CDR2 SVGEGT come from the germline V gene. The CDR3 contains 13 residues. The CDR3 sequence is CASSYRGDTEAFF. The CDR3 DNA sequence: TGTGCCAGCAGTTACAGGGGAGACACTGAAGCTTTCTTT.

This clonotype was found a few times. This chain connects TRBV7-9 to TRBJ2-7; tentatively, D is TRBD2 (6 bases). Germline V gene sequence: CDR1 SEHNR, CDR2 FQNEAQ (reference sequence). CDR3 size: 16 residues. Trimming removed 3 bases at V and 0 bases at J, with 15 bases between. DNA for the CDR3: TGTGCCAGCAGCTTGGAAGATAGCGGCAGCTCCTACGAGCAGTACTTC. Its protein is CASSLEDSGSSYEQYF.

This clonotype was recorded many times. The rearrangement uses TRBV15 and TRBJ2-1; 9 bases agree with TRBD1. Per the germline V gene, CDR1 is LNHNV and CDR2 is YYDKDF (reference sequence). This CDR3 is 15 amino acids long. The J segment lost 12 bases and the V segment lost 0 bases, leaving 9 bases of the junction unmatched. This CDR3 is CATSRDMGQGKGQFF. CDR3 nucleotide sequence: TGTGCCACCAGCAGAGATATGGGACAGGGTAAAGGGCAGTTCTTC.

The V gene is TRBV30, the J gene TRBJ2-7, with D possibly matching TRBD1 (5 bases). V was trimmed by 0 bases and J by 1 base, leaving 10 bases between them. The CDR3 has 14 residues. CDR1 is GTSNPN and CDR2 is SVGIG in the germline V gene (reference sequence). This CDR3 reads CAWSVQAVSYEQYF. DNA for the CDR3: TGTGCCTGGAGTGTACAGGCTGTTTCCTACGAGCAGTACTTC. Drawing the rest from reference TRBV30 and TRBJ2-7, the complete variable domain is SQTIHQWPATLVQPVGSPLSLECTVEGTSNPNLYWYRQAAGRGLQLLFYSVGIGQISSEVPQNLSASRPQDRQFILSSKKLLLSDSGFYLCAWSVQAVSYEQYFGPGTRLTVT.

The chain has TRBV9 and TRBJ2-1, with 8 nucleotides matching TRBD1. V shed 2 bases, J shed 1 base, and the junction held 5 bases outside the gene matches. The CDR3 is 16 residues long. Germline V gene sequence: CDR1 SGDLS, CDR2 YYNGEE. The CDR3 reads CASSVRGRLSYNEQFF. The CDR3 DNA reads TGTGCCAGCAGCGTCAGGGGGCGGTTATCCTACAATGAGCAGTTCTTC.

This clonotype was recorded a few times. V is TRBV23-1 and J is TRBJ2-2; D perhaps matches TRBD1 (6 bases). TRBV23-1 is an ORF, with its function uncertain. V was cut by 0 bases and J by 3 bases, with 11 bases left in between. The CDR3 loop spans 16 amino acids. The CDR3 loop reads CASSQSTGRDTGELFF. The DNA for the CDR3 is TGCGCCAGCAGTCAATCAACAGGGCGGGACACCGGGGAGCTGTTTTTT.

This clonotype was seen repeatedly, ten times or more. The rearrangement links TRBV7-2 to TRBJ2-7; a weak D match, TRBD1 (5 bases). Trimming removed 2 bases at V and 4 bases at J, with 9 bases between. The CDR3 runs to 13 residues. Germline loops: CDR1 SGHTA, CDR2 FQGNSA. DNA of the CDR3: TGTGCCAGCAGCTTAAGCAGGGTTTACGAGCAGTACTTC. It translates to CASSLSRVYEQYF. Supplemented by reference TRBV7-2 and TRBJ2-7, the full variable domain reads GAGVSQSPSNKVTEKGKDVELRCDPISGHTALYWYRQSLGQGLEFLIYFQGNSAPDKSGLPSDRFSAERTGGSVSTLTIQRTQQEDSAVYLCASSLSRVYEQYFGPGTRLTVT.

The chain is built from TRBV7-9 and TRBJ1-2; 9 bases map to TRBD1. Germline V gene data show CDR1 as SEHNR and CDR2 as FQNEAQ (reference sequence). This CDR3 is built from 15 residues. V gave up 4 bases and J gave up 3 bases; unmatched junction bases: 6. DNA of the CDR3: TGTGCCAGCAGCTCAGGGACAGGGACCGACTATGGCTACACCTTC. Encoded protein: CASSSGTGTDYGYTF.

This clonotype has a single count. The gene calls are TRBV5-1 and TRBJ2-7; no clear D. Trimming removed 1 base at V and 1 base at J, with 6 bases between. This CDR3 contains 13 residues. From germline, CDR1 is SGHRS and CDR2 YFSETQ. The CDR3 loop reads CASSLLWSYEQYF. The CDR3 bases are TGCGCCAGCAGCTTGTTATGGTCCTACGAGCAGTACTTC.

V is TRBV20-1 and J is TRBJ2-3, with TRBD1 as a possible D gene (6 bases). V was clipped by 0 bases and J by 2 bases, with 15 bases between them. CDR3 size: 16 residues. Germline values: CDR1 DFQATT, CDR2 SNEGSKA (reference sequence). CDR3 sequence: CSARDRAGAPTDTQYF. CDR3 DNA sequence: TGCAGTGCTAGAGATCGGGCAGGGGCCCCCACAGATACGCAGTATTTT.

This clonotype was found many times. The chain carries TRBV10-3 and TRBJ1-1; possibly TRBD1 for D (6 bases). V was clipped by 8 bases and J by 0 bases, with 7 bases between them. Germline loops: CDR1 ENHRY, CDR2 SYGVKD. The CDR3 totals 12 residues. CDR3 coding DNA: TGTGCCATCCAGGGGCTGAACACTGAAGCTTTCTTT. Encoded protein: CAIQGLNTEAFF.

This clonotype showed up many times. The chain employs TRBV20-1 and TRBJ1-4; D remains ambiguous. The V gene's germline CDR1 is DFQATT and CDR2 SNEGSKA (reference sequence). The CDR3 runs to 13 residues. V lost 7 bases to trimming and J lost 4 bases, with 13 bases between them. The CDR3 nucleotides read TGCAGTGTTCCACCGGGGTATAATGAAAAACTGTTTTTT. Translation gives CSVPPGYNEKLFF.

The chain joins TRBV7-2 to TRBJ1-2; the D is unclear. The germline V gene has CDR1 SGHTA and CDR2 FQGNSA. The CDR3 extends over 13 amino acids. The germline V and J ends were trimmed by 1 base and 8 bases, with 11 bases remaining between them. CDR3 region: CASSLGAVEGYTF. CDR3 coding DNA: TGTGCCAGCAGCTTAGGCGCCGTGGAAGGCTACACCTTC. Complete variable domain (other parts from reference TRBV7-2 and TRBJ1-2): GAGVSQSPSNKVTEKGKDVELRCDPISGHTALYWYRQSLGQGLEFLIYFQGNSAPDKSGLPSDRFSAERTGGSVSTLTIQRTQQEDSAVYLCASSLGAVEGYTFGSGTRLTVV.

The V call is TRBV20-1, the J call TRBJ2-7, with 10 positions matching TRBD1. Germline V lookup: CDR1 DFQATT, CDR2 SNEGSKA (reference sequence). This CDR3 has 14 residues. Trimming took 2 bases from V and 3 from J; bases not matched to a gene: 4. The CDR3 DNA reads as TGCAGTGCTAGATGGGACAGGGGATTCTACGAGCAGTACTTC. It is translated as CSARWDRGFYEQYF.

V and J are TRBV12-3 or TRBV12-4 and TRBJ1-2; no definite D call. The CDR3 is 15 amino acids. V lost 4 bases to trimming and J lost 4 bases, with 16 bases between them. As DNA, the CDR3 is TGTGCCAGCAGTTCCCTTCCGCACGGACCCTATGGCTACACCTTC. It codes for CASSSLPHGPYGYTF.